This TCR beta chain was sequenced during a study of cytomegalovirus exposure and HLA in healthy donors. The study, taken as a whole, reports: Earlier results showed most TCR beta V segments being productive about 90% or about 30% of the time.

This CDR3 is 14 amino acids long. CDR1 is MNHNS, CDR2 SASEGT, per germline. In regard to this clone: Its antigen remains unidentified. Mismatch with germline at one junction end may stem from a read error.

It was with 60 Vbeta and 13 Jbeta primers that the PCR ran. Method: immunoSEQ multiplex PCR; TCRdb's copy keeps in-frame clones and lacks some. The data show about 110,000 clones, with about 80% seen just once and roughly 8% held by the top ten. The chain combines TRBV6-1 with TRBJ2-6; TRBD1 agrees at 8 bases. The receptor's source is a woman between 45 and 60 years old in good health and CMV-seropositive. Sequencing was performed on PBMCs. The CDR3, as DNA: TGTGCCAGCAGGGACAGGGATGGGGCCAACGGCCTGACTTTC. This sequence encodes CASRDRDGANGLTF.